This T cell receptor beta chain appears in the sequencing data of a study of patients and donors after allogeneic stem cell transplantation. Using its own MiXCR run on the RT-PCR reads, TCRdb lists one record per CDR3 protein. Here the sample spans roughly 940,000 distinct CDR3 sequences, 18% being singletons. V lost 1 base and J lost 8, with 8 bases in between. The germline V gene encodes CDR1 SGHVS and CDR2 FQNEAQ. This CDR3 has 12 residues. The chain links TRBV7-8 to TRBJ1-2, with a tentative D call TRBD1 (6 bases). The origin of this receptor is a human donor who was either an allogeneic HSCT recipient or a stem cell or donor lymphocyte infusion donor (not recorded which). It is not recorded whose cells these are; they may come from a transplant donor. Material: blood, either unsorted or a sorted T cell fraction (not recorded which). The CDR3 spells CASSLGDNGYTF. Here the CDR3 DNA reads TGTGCCAGCAGCTTAGGGGACAACGGCTACACCTTC.